This T cell receptor beta chain was sequenced for a study of cytomegalovirus exposure and HLA in healthy donors. The V and J ends lost 8 bases and 2 bases respectively, with 15 bases between them. Germline CDR1 and CDR2: MNHEY and SVGAGI. CDR3 length equals 14 residues. Details on this clone: Its antigen is unidentified. Other DNA sequences in the sample encode the same CDR3.

Findings and caveats of the study: Most TCR sequences were rare, but some public TCRs occurred in many donors.

Use of 60 Vbeta and 13 Jbeta primers characterized the PCR. Generated by immunoSEQ multiplex PCR, the TCRdb table keeps only in-frame clones and is missing some. The sample shows fewer than 200,000 clones, roughly 13% of them seen only once. V usage is TRBV6-5 and J usage is TRBJ1-1; maybe TRBD1 (6 bases). Sample: PBMCs. The TCR comes from a man aged 50 to 60 in good health and CMV-seropositive. The CDR3 DNA is TGTGCCAGCGGACTAGGGGACACTAACACTGAAGCTTTCTTT. Amino acid sequence: CASGLGDTNTEAFF.